In this sample, the clone carrying this TCR delta chain turned up a few times. This sequence may be a read error, since a much larger clone differs from it by one base. No DNA is shown, since the ends of the CDR3 on it are uncertain; the CDR3 is the one TCRdb lists. TCRdb re-analyzed the reads via CATT. The sample contains about 6,100 delta-chain clones, approximately 1.9% of which appear only once. The data were obtained in a study of gamma-delta chains in newborns, infants, children. Across the whole study: Microbial exposure reportedly drives polyclonal innate γδ T cell expansion after birth.

Looked up from germline, CDR1 is NSMFDY and CDR2 is ISSIKDK. The CDR3 region is 21 residues in length, termini included. The chain joins TRAV29/DV5 to TRDJ1; the table's D call, TRDD3, was not checked against the DNA. The sequencing input was blood. This sequence originates from a child who was a newborn, infant or young child, either healthy, febrile or measles-vaccinated (not recorded which). CDR3 region: CSVLLYSKRLGDKKYTDKLIF.